This entry lists 28 T cell receptor beta chains sequenced from one sample in a study of blood T cell repertoires in COVID-19. TCRdb's copy holds only in-frame clones and misses some; the assay was immunoSEQ multiplex PCR. This table holds about 200,000 clones, nearly 90% found once. Sequencing input: peripheral blood. The receptors shown here come from a man aged 50-59 years with COVID-19, enrolled during active disease.

This chain links TRBV30 with TRBJ2-7; D is unresolved. The ends were cut back, 0 bases at V and 1 base at J, with 10 bases in the middle. This CDR3 has 14 residues. Germline V lookup: CDR1 GTSNPN, CDR2 SVGIG (reference sequence). The CDR3 DNA reads as TGTGCCTGGAGTGTAGAGGTTGGATCCTACGAGCAGTACTTC. This encodes CAWSVEVGSYEQYF.

The chain couples TRBV9 to TRBJ2-1; D might be TRBD1 (7 bases). Trimming stripped 3 bases from V and 3 bases from J, with 19 bases between. The CDR3 contains 17 residues. Per germline, CDR1 SGDLS and CDR2 YYNGEE. The CDR3 sequence: CASSGEVGGQIYNEQFF. The DNA of the CDR3 is TGTGCCAGCAGCGGCGAGGTGGGGGGACAGATCTACAATGAGCAGTTCTTC. Based on the CDR3 plus reference TRBV9 and TRBJ2-1, the full variable domain is DSGVTQTPKHLITATGQRVTLRCSPRSGDLSVYWYQQSLDQGLQFLIQYYNGEERAKGNILERFSAQQFPDLHSELNLSSLELGDSALYFCASSGEVGGQIYNEQFFGPGTRLTVL.

This rearrangement joins TRBV3-1 (or the pseudogene TRBV3-2) to TRBJ2-5; 9 positions match TRBD2. Trimming took 1 base from V and 3 from J; bases not matched to a gene: 6. CDR3 length equals 16 residues. Germline V gene lookup returns CDR1 LGHDT and CDR2 YNNKEL (reference sequence). The CDR3 DNA reads as TGTGCCAGCAGCCAAGCCCGGACTAGCGTTAAAGAGACCCAGTACTTC. Its protein product is CASSQARTSVKETQYF.

The chain joins TRBV11-2 to TRBJ1-4, with D perhaps TRBD1 (6 bases). Germline loops: CDR1 SGHAT, CDR2 FQNNGV. This CDR3 is built from 14 residues. Trimming cost V 6 bases and J 7 bases, with 15 bases left between them. The CDR3 nucleotides read TGTGCCAGCAGGAAGGACAGAACAAGTGAAAAACTGTTTTTT. It translates to CASRKDRTSEKLFF.

V gene TRBV11-1 combines with J gene TRBJ2-2; 8 bases map to TRBD2. In germline, CDR1 is SGHAT, CDR2 FQDESV (reference sequence). V lost 5 bases to trimming and J lost 1 base; unmatched junction nucleotides: 6. The CDR3 covers 16 residues. DNA for the CDR3: TGTGCCAGCAGCCGCCGGGAGGGTTTGAACACCGGGGAGCTGTTTTTT. Amino acids: CASSRREGLNTGELFF.

The V and J genes are TRBV18 and TRBJ1-1; TRBD1 aligns across 7 bases. Germline lookup yields CDR1 KGHSH and CDR2 LQKENI. Trimming at V came to 3 bases and at J to 5 bases, leaving 6 bases not matched to a gene. This CDR3 has 14 amino acids. The CDR3 DNA follows: TGTGCCAGCTCACCTCTTAGGGGGCGGACTGAAGCTTTCTTT. Translating gives CASSPLRGRTEAFF. The full variable domain, with the rest looked up from reference TRBV18 and TRBJ1-1, is NAGVMQNPRHLVRRRGQEARLRCSPMKGHSHVYWYRQLPEEGLKFMVYLQKENIIDESGMPKERFSAEFPKEGPSILRIQQVVRGDSAAYFCASSPLRGRTEAFFGQGTRLTVV.

The gene calls are TRBV5-5 and TRBJ1-5; 7 bases are a match to TRBD1. This CDR3 has 17 residues. Trimming took 3 bases from V and 3 from J; bases not matched to a gene: 12. CDR1 SGHKS and CDR2 YYEKEE come from the germline V gene (reference sequence). Written as DNA, the CDR3 is TGTGCCAGCAGCTATACGGCGTTTGACAGGGACAATCAGCCCCAGCATTTT. As protein: CASSYTAFDRDNQPQHF.

This clone appeared a few times. The chain combines TRBV19 with TRBJ1-3; weak D call: TRBD1 (6 bases). Germline-derived CDR1 and CDR2 are LNHDA and SQIVND (reference sequence). With 5 bases removed from V and 1 base from J, the gap between germline ends came to 9 bases. This CDR3 has 14 residues. CDR3 loop: CASSPDSSGNTIYF. The CDR3 region has the DNA TGTGCCAGTAGTCCGGACAGTTCTGGAAACACCATATATTTT.

This clone has only one observation. The chain's CDR3 is CASRLTGGNQPQHF. In DNA form, the CDR3 reads TGCGCCAGCAGGCTTACAGGGGGAAACCAGCCCCAGCATTTT. The chain employs TRBV5-1 and TRBJ1-5, with TRBD1 identical over 8 bases. The CDR3 extends over 14 amino acids. CDR1 is SGHRS, CDR2 YFSETQ, per germline. V was pared by 5 bases and J by 7 bases, with 8 bases of the junction left unmatched.

V and J are TRBV3-1 (or the pseudogene TRBV3-2) and TRBJ2-1; D unresolved. Germline V gives CDR1 LGHDT, CDR2 YNNKEL (reference sequence). Trimming took off 0 bases at V and 7 bases at J, with 7 bases between the two ends. The CDR3 spans 13 residues. This CDR3 reads CASSQDVTNEQFF. The CDR3 bases are TGTGCCAGCAGCCAAGATGTTACTAATGAGCAGTTCTTC.

This chain joins TRBV5-1 and TRBJ2-7; 8 nucleotides align to TRBD1. J gave up 2 bases and V 4 bases, and 5 bases lay outside the gene matches. Per germline, CDR1 SGHRS and CDR2 YFSETQ. The CDR3 runs to 14 residues. CDR3 nucleotide sequence: TGCGCCAGCAGCACCGGACAGGGAACCTACGAGCAGTACTTC. It is translated as CASSTGQGTYEQYF. Full variable domain (outside the CDR3, taken from reference TRBV5-1 and TRBJ2-7): KAGVTQTPRYLIKTRGQQVTLSCSPISGHRSVSWYQQTPGQGLQFLFEYFSETQRNKGNFPGRFSGRQFSNSRSEMNVSTLELGDSALYLCASSTGQGTYEQYFGPGTRLTVT.

The chain joins TRBV7-3 to TRBJ1-1; 7 bases line up with TRBD1. Trimming took 5 bases from V and 3 from J; bases not matched to a gene: 6. CDR3 length: 14 residues. Germline V gives CDR1 SGHTA, CDR2 FQGTGA. The CDR3 DNA is TGTGCCAGCAGCCTCCAGGGGGTGGACACTGAAGCTTTCTTT. The encoded protein is CASSLQGVDTEAFF. Together with reference TRBV7-3 and TRBJ1-1, the CDR3 gives the full variable domain: GAGVSQTPSNKVTEKGKYVELRCDPISGHTALYWYRQSLGQGPEFLIYFQGTGAADDSGLPNDRFFAVRPEGSVSTLKIQRTERGDSAVYLCASSLQGVDTEAFFGQGTRLTVV.

The chain is built from TRBV5-4 and TRBJ2-7, with D tentatively TRBD1 (6 bases). This CDR3 region has 12 residues. CDR1 is SGHNT, CDR2 YYREEE, per germline (reference sequence). V lost 4 bases and J lost 7, with 12 bases in between. The CDR3 nucleotides read TGTGCCAGCAGCATACAGGGTTGGGAGCAGTACTTC. Translation: CASSIQGWEQYF. Full variable domain (missing parts from reference TRBV5-4 and TRBJ2-7): ETGVTQSPTHLIKTRGQQVTLRCSSQSGHNTVSWYQQALGQGPQFIFQYYREEENGRGNFPPRFSGLQFPNYSSELNVNALELDDSALYLCASSIQGWEQYFGPGTRLTVT.

This chain connects TRBV12-3 or TRBV12-4 to TRBJ1-2, with D possibly being TRBD1 (5 bases). V lost 7 bases and J 7 bases, leaving 13 bases between the germline ends. There are 12 residues in the CDR3. CDR3 residues: CASNIWGVGYTF. CDR3 coding DNA: TGTGCCAGCAACATCTGGGGGGTTGGCTACACCTTC.

This clone has only one observation. The chain is built from TRBV19 and TRBJ1-1; TRBD1 aligns across 7 bases. This CDR3 spans 18 amino acids. Germline assignment: CDR1 LNHDA and CDR2 SQIVND (reference sequence). With 5 bases clipped from V and 0 bases from J, the junction kept 15 bases outside the gene matches. This CDR3 is CASSPRGGGARMNTEAFF. In DNA form, the CDR3 reads TGTGCCAGTAGTCCACGCGGAGGGGGCGCGAGGATGAACACTGAAGCTTTCTTT.

This clone is a singleton in its sample. This chain links TRBV6-2 or TRBV6-3 with TRBJ1-1; 8 bases match TRBD1. V was pared by 4 bases and J by 11 bases, with 12 bases of the junction left unmatched. This CDR3 comprises 14 residues. Germline loops: CDR1 MNHEY, CDR2 SVGEGT. The CDR3 region has the DNA TGTGCCAGCAGTTGGAGGACAGGGACTCTTGGGGCTTTCTTT. It translates to CASSWRTGTLGAFF.

V and J are TRBV10-2 and TRBJ2-3; 8 nucleotides align to TRBD2. Germline assignment: CDR1 WSHSY and CDR2 SAAADI. The CDR3 is 14 amino acids. V trimming: 8 bases; J trimming: 4 bases; junction bases outside the gene matches: 8. DNA of the CDR3: TGCGCCAGCTATGCCGGGACTAGAGCAGATACGCAGTATTTT. This sequence encodes CASYAGTRADTQYF.

The gene calls are TRBV10-1 and TRBJ2-7, with TRBD2 matching 8 bases. CDR1 WNHNN and CDR2 SYGVQD come from the germline V gene (reference sequence). V shed 11 bases, J shed 0 bases, and the junction held 3 bases outside the gene matches. This CDR3 is built from 12 residues. The CDR3: CAPGGGSYEQYF. CDR3 nucleotides: TGCGCCCCGGGGGGGGGCTCCTACGAGCAGTACTTC.

The chain carries TRBV15 and TRBJ2-5; D remains ambiguous. Trimming removed 0 bases from V and 2 bases from J, with 7 bases in between. The CDR3 has 14 amino acids. Germline CDR1 LNHNV, CDR2 YYDKDF (reference sequence). In nucleotides, the CDR3 is TGTGCCACCAGCAGAGATGCGGCACAAGAGACCCAGTACTTC. It yields the protein CATSRDAAQETQYF.

In regard to this clone: In the same sample, other DNA sequences code for this CDR3. The V and J genes are TRBV12-5 and TRBJ1-2, with D perhaps TRBD1 (5 bases). CDR3 length: 15 amino acids. Deletions cut 1 base from V and 8 bases from J, with 17 bases between. CDR1 and CDR2 (germline): LGHNT, FRNRAP. CDR3 bases: TGTGCTAGTGGTTTGGGGGGTGCGGGGAGGGGAGGCTACACCTTC. Translation: CASGLGGAGRGGYTF.

In this sample, this clone turned up a few times. The chain is built from TRBV7-9 and TRBJ2-5; D call uncertain. CDR1 and CDR2 (germline): SEHNR, FQNEAQ (reference sequence). The CDR3 is 14 amino acids. V was cut by 2 bases and J by 3 bases, with 10 bases left in between. The CDR3 DNA reads TGTGCCAGCAGCTTATCCGGCAGGAAAGAGACCCAGTACTTC. Protein sequence: CASSLSGRKETQYF.

The J gene is TRBJ2-2, the V gene TRBV5-6; TRBD1 agrees at 7 bases. CDR1 SGHDT and CDR2 YYEEEE come from the germline V gene. CDR3 length: 14 amino acids. Losses at the gene ends were 0 bases for V and 5 bases for J; bases not matched to a gene: 1. This chain's CDR3 is CASSLDRGTGELFF. The CDR3 nucleotides read TGTGCCAGCAGCTTGGACAGGGGTACCGGGGAGCTGTTTTTT.

This chain links TRBV7-2 with TRBJ2-1; D may be TRBD1 (5 bases). In germline, CDR1 is SGHTA, CDR2 FQGNSA. V lost 5 bases to trimming and J lost 8 bases, with 19 bases between them. The length of the CDR3 is 15 residues. In nucleotides, the CDR3 is TGTGCCAGCAGCCTCCAGCCAAATCAGGGATATGAGCAGTTCTTC. Its translation is CASSLQPNQGYEQFF.

This clone was detected many times. The J gene is TRBJ1-1, the V gene TRBV7-9; weak D call: TRBD1 (6 bases). The germline gives CDR1 SEHNR, CDR2 FQNEAQ (reference sequence). Trimming pared 4 bases from V and 4 bases from J, leaving 10 bases between. The CDR3 covers 13 residues. CDR3 nucleotide sequence: TGTGCCAGCAGCTCCAGGGGACCCACTGAAGCTTTCTTT. Amino acids: CASSSRGPTEAFF.

This chain joins TRBV7-9 and TRBJ1-5, with TRBD1 matching over 8 bases. Germline V gene data show CDR1 as SEHNR and CDR2 as FQNEAQ (reference sequence). V was clipped by 5 bases and J by 7 bases; unmatched bases: 10. There are 15 residues in the CDR3. For the CDR3, the DNA is TGTGCCAGCAGCACAGACCGGGACAGGCGACAGCCCCAGCATTTT. Amino acid sequence: CASSTDRDRRQPQHF.

The rearrangement links TRBV3-1 (or the pseudogene TRBV3-2) to TRBJ1-2; D not certain. The CDR3 length is 14 residues. The ends were cut back, 0 bases at V and 3 bases at J, with 8 bases in the middle. Germline loops: CDR1 LGHDT, CDR2 YNNKEL (reference sequence). The CDR3 nucleotides read TGTGCCAGCAGCCAAGATTTCAGTTACTATGGCTACACCTTC. This encodes CASSQDFSYYGYTF.

This chain joins TRBV7-9 and TRBJ1-1, with D uncertain. Germline CDR1 SEHNR, CDR2 FQNEAQ (reference sequence). The germline V and J ends were trimmed by 7 bases and 5 bases, with 17 bases remaining between them. This CDR3 is 14 amino acids long. In DNA, the CDR3 is TGTGCCAGCACCATCCCGAGTACTGTAACTGAAGCTTTCTTT. Amino acid sequence: CASTIPSTVTEAFF. The full variable domain, with the rest looked up from reference TRBV7-9 and TRBJ1-1, is DTGVSQNPRHKITKRGQNVTFRCDPISEHNRLYWYRQTLGQGPEFLTYFQNEAQLEKSRLLSDRFSAERPKGSFSTLEIQRTEQGDSAMYLCASTIPSTVTEAFFGQGTRLTVV.

This clone was detected only once. V gene TRBV7-9 combines with J gene TRBJ2-1; TRBD1 matches at 7 bases. The CDR3 has 14 residues. J lost 4 bases, V lost 5 bases, and 5 bases had no gene match. Per germline, CDR1 SEHNR and CDR2 FQNEAQ (reference sequence). The CDR3 coding sequence is TGTGCCAGCAGCCGACAGGGCCCTTACAATGAGCAGTTCTTC. As protein: CASSRQGPYNEQFF.